Below are 24 T cell receptor beta chains sequenced from a single sample in a study of blood T cell repertoires in COVID-19. The table came from immunoSEQ multiplex PCR; TCRdb's copy has only in-frame clones and leaves some out. This table has approximately 400,000 clones, 88% appearing once. Sequencing input: PBMCs or T cells enriched from blood (not recorded which). These TCRs come from a young woman who had recovered from COVID-19.

The chain is built from TRBV7-9 and TRBJ1-3; 8 bases match TRBD1. The CDR3 loop spans 17 amino acids. CDR1 and CDR2 (germline): SEHNR, FQNEAQ (reference sequence). V dropped 5 bases and J dropped 0; count of bases not matched to a gene: 9. The CDR3 sequence is CASSPLDRAISGNTIYF. The CDR3 DNA reads TGTGCCAGCAGCCCCTTGGACAGGGCCATCTCTGGAAACACCATATATTTT.

The chain joins TRBV3-1 (or the pseudogene TRBV3-2) to TRBJ2-2; D ambiguous. V was pared by 3 bases and J by 0 bases, with 11 bases between. The CDR3 extends over 16 amino acids. Germline CDR1 and CDR2: LGHDT and YNNKEL (reference sequence). DNA for the CDR3: TGTGCCAGCAGCCAGACTCGGAGTTCGAACACCGGGGAGCTGTTTTTT. Translating it yields CASSQTRSSNTGELFF.

The chain carries TRBV11-2 and TRBJ1-3; weak D call: TRBD1 (5 bases). The CDR3 totals 15 residues. In germline, CDR1 is SGHAT, CDR2 FQNNGV. The V end was cut by 5 bases, the J end by 4 bases, with 15 bases between. CDR3 protein: CASSVVHRPGNTIYF. The CDR3 region has the DNA TGTGCCAGCAGCGTAGTACACAGGCCGGGAAACACCATATATTTT. The full variable domain, in which reference TRBV11-2 and TRBJ1-3 provide the parts outside the CDR3, is EAGVAQSPRYKIIEKRQSVAFWCNPISGHATLYWYQQILGQGPKLLIQFQNNGVVDDSQLPKDRFSAERLKGVDSTLKIQPAKLEDSAVYLCASSVVHRPGNTIYFGEGSWLTVV.

This chain links TRBV27 with TRBJ1-6, with TRBD1 as a possible D gene (6 bases). In germline, CDR1 is MNHEY, CDR2 SMNVEV (reference sequence). CDR3 size: 15 residues. The V end lost 0 bases, the J end lost 10 bases, and 13 bases lay between the germline ends. The CDR3 DNA reads TGTGCCAGCAGTTTATCTTTGCAGGGGCACTCACCCCTCCACTTT. Translated: CASSLSLQGHSPLHF.

The V call is TRBV19, the J call TRBJ1-1; D perhaps matches TRBD1 (6 bases). Between the trimmed V and J ends, which lost 8 bases and 3 bases, there was a span of 16 bases. CDR1 LNHDA and CDR2 SQIVND come from the germline V gene (reference sequence). The CDR3 has 14 residues. The CDR3 loop reads CASEQGEVDTEAFF. The DNA of the CDR3 is TGTGCCAGTGAACAGGGTGAAGTGGACACTGAAGCTTTCTTT. The variable domain in full, with the rest retrieved from reference TRBV19 and TRBJ1-1, is DGGITQSPKYLFRKEGQNVTLSCEQNLNHDAMYWYRQDPGQGLRLIYYSQIVNDFQKGDIAEGYSVSREKKESFPLTVTSAQKNPTAFYLCASEQGEVDTEAFFGQGTRLTVV.

This clone was observed once. The chain couples TRBV14 to TRBJ2-7; D uncertain. This CDR3 region has 12 residues. From germline, CDR1 is SGHDN and CDR2 FVKESK. Trimming left V 1 base short and J 2 bases short, with 3 bases between. For the CDR3, the DNA is TGTGCCAGCAGCCAAGTTACCTACGAGCAGTACTTC. Translation gives CASSQVTYEQYF.

The V gene is TRBV29-1, the J gene TRBJ1-4; D is undetermined. CDR3 length equals 13 residues. CDR1 and CDR2 from the germline V gene are SQVTM and ANQGSEA. V was shortened by 1 base and J by 3 bases, with 6 bases between the two germline ends. CDR3 loop: CSVEVRSNEKLFF. The CDR3 nucleotides are TGCAGCGTTGAAGTCAGGTCTAATGAAAAACTGTTTTTT.

CDR3 bases: TGCGCCAGCAGCCAAGTTCACAGGGGTCCCGTGTATGGCTACACCTTC. This gives the protein CASSQVHRGPVYGYTF. The chain is built from TRBV5-1 and TRBJ1-2, with TRBD1 matching over 7 bases. The J segment lost 5 bases and the V segment lost 4 bases, leaving 14 bases of the junction unmatched. The CDR3 is made up of 16 amino acids. Germline lookup yields CDR1 SGHRS and CDR2 YFSETQ.

This clone was picked up one time. V usage is TRBV10-3 and J usage is TRBJ1-1; D possibly corresponds to TRBD1 (6 bases). In germline, CDR1 is ENHRY, CDR2 SYGVKD. V lost 2 bases to trimming and J lost 0 bases, with 13 bases between them. The CDR3 is 16 residues long. CDR3 residues: CAISEGQKMVNTEAFF. The CDR3 nucleotides are TGTGCCATCAGTGAGGGACAGAAAATGGTGAACACTGAAGCTTTCTTT.

The chain carries TRBV7-2 and TRBJ1-2; tentative D call: TRBD1 (5 bases). The CDR3 is made up of 15 amino acids. Germline CDR1 and CDR2: SGHTA and FQGNSA. Trimming pared 5 bases from V and 5 bases from J, leaving 18 bases between. CDR3 bases: TGTGCCAGCAGCGGCCCGGGGGAGGTATGGTATGGCTACACCTTC. Its translation is CASSGPGEVWYGYTF.

The table lists this clone with a few counts. The rearrangement uses TRBV3-1 (or the pseudogene TRBV3-2) and TRBJ2-2; 8 nucleotides align to TRBD2. The trim removed 0 bases at V and 3 bases at J, leaving 6 bases unmatched. The CDR3 contains 17 residues. Germline loops: CDR1 LGHDT, CDR2 YNNKEL (reference sequence). CDR3 protein: CASSQDLLAAYTGELFF. The CDR3 nucleotides are TGTGCCAGCAGCCAAGATTTACTAGCGGCCTACACCGGGGAGCTGTTTTTT.

The gene calls are TRBV6-5 and TRBJ1-6, with 10 bases lining up with TRBD1. Germline CDR1 is MNHEY and CDR2 is SVGAGI. After removal of 6 bases from V and 10 bases from J, the junction contained 9 bases not matched to a gene. The CDR3 consists of 15 residues. CDR3 sequence reads: CASSPGTGAGSPLHF. The CDR3 coding sequence is TGTGCCAGCAGCCCCGGGACAGGGGCCGGGTCACCCCTCCACTTT.

The CDR3 DNA reads TGTGCCAGCAAGACCGGAAGACAGATTGAGCAGTACTTC. It translates to CASKTGRQIEQYF. The V and J genes are TRBV6-5 and TRBJ2-7; TRBD1 might be the D (5 bases). The CDR3 is 13 amino acids. The germline V gene encodes CDR1 MNHEY and CDR2 SVGAGI. V was clipped by 7 bases and J by 7 bases, with 17 bases between them.

V and J are TRBV28 and TRBJ1-5, with TRBD1 identical over 7 bases. CDR3 size: 15 residues. Unmatched junction bases numbered 14, after V lost 6 bases and J lost 9 bases. Germline V CDR1 and CDR2: MDHEN, SYDVKM. The CDR3 DNA follows: TGTGCCAGCAGGCTACCAGACAGGGATTTTGGGCCCCAGCATTTT. Its protein is CASRLPDRDFGPQHF.

This chain links TRBV29-1 with TRBJ2-7; D is uncertain. V lost 4 bases, J lost 0 bases, and 10 bases lay in between. Looked up from germline, CDR1 is SQVTM and CDR2 is ANQGSEA. This CDR3 region has 13 residues. The CDR3 protein is CSVATADSYEQYF. The CDR3, as DNA: TGCAGCGTTGCCACAGCAGACTCCTACGAGCAGTACTTC.

The chain carries TRBV19 and TRBJ1-5; the D gene is possibly TRBD1 (6 bases). Trimming removed 6 bases from V and 4 bases from J, with 22 bases in between. The CDR3 extends over 17 amino acids. Looked up from germline, CDR1 is LNHDA and CDR2 is SQIVND (reference sequence). The DNA of the CDR3 is TGTGCCAGTAGCTACCCCCGGACAGCCCACTCAAATCAGCCCCAGCATTTT. This sequence encodes CASSYPRTAHSNQPQHF.

The J gene is TRBJ1-2, the V gene TRBV6-5; D is undetermined. Between the trimmed V and J ends, which lost 6 bases and 7 bases, there was a span of 18 bases. The CDR3 is 14 amino acids. The germline V gene encodes CDR1 MNHEY and CDR2 SVGAGI. CDR3 residues: CASRWTGMDGGYTF. CDR3 in DNA: TGTGCCAGCAGATGGACCGGGATGGACGGTGGCTACACCTTC.

The CDR3 nucleotides read TGCGCCAGCAGCTGGACAGGTGGGGAAGGGCTGTTTTTT. The encoded protein is CASSWTGGEGLFF. This chain connects TRBV5-1 to TRBJ2-2; TRBD1 agrees at 7 bases. Germline V gives CDR1 SGHRS, CDR2 YFSETQ. V gave up 3 bases and J gave up 13 bases; unmatched junction bases: 9. The CDR3 contains 13 residues.

The chain combines TRBV4-1 with TRBJ1-5; 8 bases match TRBD1. The CDR3 covers 15 residues. Germline V gene sequence: CDR1 MGHRA, CDR2 YSYEKL. Trimming cost V 3 bases and J 6 bases; bases outside gene matches: 7. The CDR3 sequence is CASSQTGQGGQPQHF. The CDR3 DNA follows: TGCGCCAGCAGCCAGACCGGACAGGGTGGTCAGCCCCAGCATTTT.

The table lists this clone with a count of one. This chain uses TRBV18 with TRBJ2-7; maybe TRBD1 (6 bases). CDR1 KGHSH and CDR2 LQKENI come from the germline V gene. Trimming stripped 3 bases from V and 1 base from J, with 7 bases between. CDR3 length: 13 amino acids. The CDR3: CASSPTGSYEQYF. The CDR3 nucleotides read TGTGCCAGCTCACCTACAGGGTCCTACGAGCAGTACTTC.

This clone was counted once. The rearrangement uses TRBV10-3 and TRBJ1-2, with 9 bases aligning to TRBD1. CDR3 length: 16 residues. With 3 bases clipped from V and 2 bases from J, the junction kept 7 bases outside the gene matches. Germline lookup yields CDR1 ENHRY and CDR2 SYGVKD. The CDR3 DNA reads as TGTGCCATCAGTGATGGACAGGGGAGCGCGAACTATGGCTACACCTTC. Translated: CAISDGQGSANYGYTF.

This clone was observed a single time. The chain carries TRBV7-8 and TRBJ2-3; D is unresolved. Looked up from germline, CDR1 is SGHVS and CDR2 is FQNEAQ. V gave up 5 bases and J gave up 2 bases, with 8 bases separating them. The CDR3 extends over 13 amino acids. The CDR3, as DNA: TGTGCCAGCAGCCCCACACCCACAGATACGCAGTATTTT. Its translation: CASSPTPTDTQYF.

The chain is built from TRBV5-1 and TRBJ1-2; 8 nucleotides agree with TRBD1. Germline lookup yields CDR1 SGHRS and CDR2 YFSETQ. V lost 4 bases and J lost 7; bases outside the gene matches: 12. The CDR3 loop spans 15 amino acids. The CDR3 region is CASSPEGQGFRGYTF. The CDR3, as DNA: TGCGCCAGCAGCCCGGAAGGACAGGGATTCCGTGGCTACACCTTC. Filled out from reference TRBV5-1 and TRBJ1-2, the complete variable domain reads KAGVTQTPRYLIKTRGQQVTLSCSPISGHRSVSWYQQTPGQGLQFLFEYFSETQRNKGNFPGRFSGRQFSNSRSEMNVSTLELGDSALYLCASSPEGQGFRGYTFGSGTRLTVV.

This clone was counted a single time. The missing conserved phenylalanine or tryptophan at the end of this CDR3 makes a read error likely. The DNA is left out, because the CDR3 cannot be placed on it with certainty; the CDR3 is given as TCRdb lists it. The chain carries TRBV25-1 and TRBJ1-2. CDR1 and CDR2 (germline): MGHDK, SYGVNS. Ends included, the CDR3 has 12 residues. The CDR3 sequence is CASSADNLGGSL.